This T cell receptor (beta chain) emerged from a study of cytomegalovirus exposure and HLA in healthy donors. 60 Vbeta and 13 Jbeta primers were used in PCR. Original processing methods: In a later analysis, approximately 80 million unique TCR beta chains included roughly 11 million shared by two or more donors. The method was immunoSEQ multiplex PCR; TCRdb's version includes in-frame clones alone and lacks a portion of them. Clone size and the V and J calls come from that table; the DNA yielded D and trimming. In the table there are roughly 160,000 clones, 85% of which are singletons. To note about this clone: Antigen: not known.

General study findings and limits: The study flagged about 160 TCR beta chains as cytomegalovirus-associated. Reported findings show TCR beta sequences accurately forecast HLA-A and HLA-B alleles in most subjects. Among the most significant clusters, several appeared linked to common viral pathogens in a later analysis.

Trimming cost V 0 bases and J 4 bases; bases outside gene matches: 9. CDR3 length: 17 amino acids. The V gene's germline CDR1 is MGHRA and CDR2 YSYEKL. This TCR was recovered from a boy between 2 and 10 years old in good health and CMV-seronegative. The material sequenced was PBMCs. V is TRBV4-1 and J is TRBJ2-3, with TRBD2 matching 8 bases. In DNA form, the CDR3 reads TGCGCCAGCAGCCAAGATGGTGCTAGCGGGCCAGCAGATACGCAGTATTTT. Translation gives CASSQDGASGPADTQYF.